Listed below are T cell receptor beta chains from one sample, sequenced in a study of shared clonotypes between healthy human individuals. Profiled with immunoSEQ multiplex PCR; TCRdb holds only in-frame clones, not every one. The sample has hundreds of thousands of clones, 70% to 80% seen once. The sequencing sample was made of PBMCs. These receptors all come from a woman aged 40-49 years in good health. Some clones in this sample may be carry-over from other donors' samples. The CDR3 runs from the conserved cysteine through the conserved F or W. Each record gives: clone size, CDR3 length, V gene, J gene, CDR3 protein. Clone size is not always given. Where it is, it says once, few, many or a class for expanded clones.

clone_size: -; cdr3_length: 14; v_call: TRBV28; j_call: TRBJ1-2; cdr3_aa: CASSPRQGRYGYTF
clone_size: -; cdr3_length: 15; v_call: TRBV4-1; j_call: TRBJ1-2; cdr3_aa: CASSRGTGMDYGYTF
clone_size: once; cdr3_length: 13; v_call: TRBV18; j_call: TRBJ2-1; cdr3_aa: CASSPGGDNEQFF
clone_size: -; cdr3_length: 15; v_call: TRBV5-1; j_call: TRBJ1-3; cdr3_aa: CASSLGAPSGNTIYF
clone_size: few; cdr3_length: 16; v_call: TRBV4-1; j_call: TRBJ2-3; cdr3_aa: CASSQDRLLRADTQYF
clone_size: -; cdr3_length: 14; v_call: TRBV25-1; j_call: TRBJ1-1; cdr3_aa: CASSPIGLNTEAFF
clone_size: -; cdr3_length: 11; v_call: TRBV5-5; j_call: TRBJ1-4; cdr3_aa: CASSLIEKLFF
clone_size: -; cdr3_length: 17; v_call: TRBV7-2; j_call: TRBJ2-5; cdr3_aa: CASSLSRIGGSQETQYF
clone_size: -; cdr3_length: 16; v_call: TRBV5-1; j_call: TRBJ1-5; cdr3_aa: CASSSGDSYSNQPQHF
clone_size: -; cdr3_length: 15; v_call: TRBV2; j_call: TRBJ2-5; cdr3_aa: CASSRGGRGGETQYF
clone_size: -; cdr3_length: 13; v_call: TRBV28; j_call: TRBJ2-3; cdr3_aa: CATRPWGTDTQYF
clone_size: -; cdr3_length: 14; v_call: TRBV10-2; j_call: TRBJ1-2; cdr3_aa: CASSGMGENYGYTF
clone_size: -; cdr3_length: 14; v_call: TRBV7-2; j_call: TRBJ1-4; cdr3_aa: CASSLEGNNEKLFF
clone_size: -; cdr3_length: 19; v_call: TRBV4-1; j_call: TRBJ1-4; cdr3_aa: CASSQDIWTGGFSDEKLFF
clone_size: -; cdr3_length: 16; v_call: TRBV5-4; j_call: TRBJ2-2; cdr3_aa: CASSSADRGQGGELFF
clone_size: -; cdr3_length: 13; v_call: TRBV6-1; j_call: TRBJ2-7; cdr3_aa: CASSKSLSYEQYF
clone_size: -; cdr3_length: 16; v_call: TRBV6-4; j_call: TRBJ2-2; cdr3_aa: CASSDSGGAATGELFF
clone_size: -; cdr3_length: 13; v_call: TRBV2; j_call: TRBJ2-2; cdr3_aa: CASTGRSTGELFF
clone_size: -; cdr3_length: 18; v_call: TRBV19; j_call: TRBJ2-7; cdr3_aa: CASSTSSPRPGISYEQYF
clone_size: -; cdr3_length: 15; v_call: TRBV28; j_call: TRBJ2-7; cdr3_aa: CASRFRDIALYEQYF
clone_size: -; cdr3_length: 13; v_call: TRBV30; j_call: TRBJ1-1; cdr3_aa: CAWALHRNTEAFF
clone_size: -; cdr3_length: 14; v_call: TRBV29-1; j_call: TRBJ2-7; cdr3_aa: CSVEAGTISYEQYF
clone_size: -; cdr3_length: 15; v_call: TRBV7-2; j_call: TRBJ1-1; cdr3_aa: CASSLDGSPYTEAFF
clone_size: -; cdr3_length: 14; v_call: TRBV4-3; j_call: TRBJ2-1; cdr3_aa: CASSQGYRVSEQFF